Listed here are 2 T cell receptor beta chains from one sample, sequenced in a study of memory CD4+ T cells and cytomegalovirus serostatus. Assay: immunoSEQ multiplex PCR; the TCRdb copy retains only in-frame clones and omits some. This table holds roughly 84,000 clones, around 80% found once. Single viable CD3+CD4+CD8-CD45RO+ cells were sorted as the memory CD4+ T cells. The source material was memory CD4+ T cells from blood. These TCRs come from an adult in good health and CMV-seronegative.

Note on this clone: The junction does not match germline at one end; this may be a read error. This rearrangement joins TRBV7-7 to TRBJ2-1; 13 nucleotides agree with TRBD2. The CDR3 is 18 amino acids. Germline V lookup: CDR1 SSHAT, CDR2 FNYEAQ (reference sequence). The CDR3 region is CASSLGTSGEVGGDEQFF. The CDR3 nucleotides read TGTGCTAGCAGCTTGGGGACTAGCGGGGAAGTCGGCGGCGATGAGCAGTTCTTC. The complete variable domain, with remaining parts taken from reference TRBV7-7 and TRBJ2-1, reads GAGVSQSPRYKVTKRGQDVTLRCDPISSHATLYWYQQALGQGPEFLTYFNYEAQPDKSGLPSDRFSAERPEGSISTLTIQRTEQRDSAMYRCASSLGTSGEVGGDEQFFGPGTRLTVL.

CDR3 amino acids: CASSLRTDTQYF. The CDR3 DNA follows: TGTGCCAGCAGCCTGCGCACAGATACGCAGTATTTT. This sequence joins TRBV7-6 and TRBJ2-3; D ambiguous. Looked up from germline, CDR1 is SGHVS and CDR2 is FNYEAQ. The CDR3 totals 12 residues. V lost 5 bases to trimming and J lost 1 base, with 4 bases between them.